The entry that follows covers one T cell receptor beta chain sequence. Trimming stripped 0 bases from V and 1 base from J, with 13 bases between. Looked up from germline, CDR1 is MNHEY and CDR2 is SMNVEV (reference sequence). The CDR3 runs to 17 residues. Generated by immunoSEQ multiplex PCR, the TCRdb table keeps only in-frame clones and is missing some. The sample holds around 300,000 clones, 83% seen once. The data were taken from a study of blood T cell repertoires in COVID-19. Sequences were obtained from peripheral blood. This rearrangement joins TRBV27 to TRBJ1-5, with D tentatively TRBD1 (5 bases). The TCR comes from a woman aged 50 to 65 who had recovered from COVID-19. The CDR3 DNA reads as TGTGCCAGCAGTTTATCGGGGGGGGGTCGGAGCAATCAGCCCCAGCATTTT. Translating gives CASSLSGGGRSNQPQHF.